The 8 T cell receptor beta chains below were found in one sample sequenced in a study of T cells and copy number aberrations in small-cell lung cancer. TCRdb's copy holds only in-frame clones and misses some; the assay was immunoSEQ multiplex PCR. The repertoire holds over a thousand clones, with about 80% as singletons. Sequencing was done on a sample of normal tissue next to the tumor. The receptors derive from a man aged 55-75 years with small cell lung cancer.

The chain combines TRBV23-1 with TRBJ2-7; 11 bases align to TRBD1. TRBV23-1 carries the ORF label, with uncertain function. This CDR3 has 19 residues. The V segment lost 4 bases and the J segment 5 bases; nucleotides outside the gene matches: 19. DNA of the CDR3: TGCGCCAGCAGTCCGCACCCCCACCAAGGACAGGGGGCTTACGACGAGCAGTACTTC. Its protein is CASSPHPHQGQGAYDEQYF.

The V and J genes are TRBV4-2 and TRBJ2-1, with 8 positions matching TRBD2. V gave up 0 bases and J gave up 2 bases; unmatched junction bases: 9. The CDR3 runs 18 residues. Germline values: CDR1 LGHNA, CDR2 YNFKEQ. The CDR3 bases are TGTGCCAGCAGCCAAGACCAGCGTGAGCGGGGGCCCTACAATGAGCAGTTCTTC. Residues: CASSQDQRERGPYNEQFF.

In its sample, this clone was seen a few times. The chain joins TRBV4-1 to TRBJ1-5; TRBD1 aligns across 7 bases. The CDR3 is 18 amino acids. The germline V gene has CDR1 MGHRA and CDR2 YSYEKL. Trimming took 0 bases from V and 3 from J; bases not matched to a gene: 11. The CDR3 nucleotides are TGCGCCAGCAGCCAAGAACACAGGGGAAACAGATACAATCAGCCCCAGCATTTT. Translation: CASSQEHRGNRYNQPQHF.

This chain uses TRBV7-9 with TRBJ2-7; 7 bases match TRBD1. Germline CDR1 reads SEHNR; CDR2 reads FQNEAQ (reference sequence). The CDR3 is made up of 14 amino acids. V was clipped by 5 bases and J by 0 bases; unmatched bases: 4. The CDR3 is CASSETGTSYEQYF. The CDR3 bases are TGTGCCAGCAGCGAGACAGGGACCTCCTACGAGCAGTACTTC.

The V gene is TRBV2, the J gene TRBJ1-5; 7 nucleotides agree with TRBD1. The length of the CDR3 is 13 residues. V lost 4 bases and J lost 7; bases outside the gene matches: 4. Germline V gene sequence: CDR1 SNHLY, CDR2 FYNNEI. DNA for the CDR3: TGTGCCAGCAGTGGACAGGGAGAACAGCCCCAGCATTTT. Amino acids: CASSGQGEQPQHF.

The gene calls are TRBV4-1 and TRBJ1-2; no firm D call. Germline-derived CDR1 and CDR2 are MGHRA and YSYEKL. Trimming pared 4 bases from V and 0 bases from J, leaving 15 bases between. This CDR3 spans 16 amino acids. The CDR3, as DNA: TGCGCCAGCAGCCCACAACCGGGCCTCACTAACTATGGCTACACCTTC. This codes for CASSPQPGLTNYGYTF.

Concerning this clone: The junction departs from germline at one end; a sequencing error may be responsible. The identical CDR3 is also encoded by other nucleotide sequences in the sample. The chain joins TRBV4-1 to TRBJ2-1; D may correspond to TRBD1 or TRBD2 (5 bases each). This CDR3 has 13 amino acids. From germline, CDR1 is MGHRA and CDR2 YSYEKL. CDR3 residues: CASSQDQGHEQFF. In DNA, the CDR3 is TGTGCCAGCAGCCAAGATCAGGGACATGAGCAGTTCTTC.

The chain employs TRBV6-1 and TRBJ2-5; no firm D call. CDR1 is MNHNS, CDR2 SASEGT, per germline. The CDR3 has 15 amino acids. Trimming pared 2 bases from V and 7 bases from J, leaving 17 bases between. CDR3 sequence reads: CASSESEHPPGTQYF. In DNA, the CDR3 is TGTGCCAGCAGTGAATCCGAGCACCCTCCAGGGACCCAGTACTTC.